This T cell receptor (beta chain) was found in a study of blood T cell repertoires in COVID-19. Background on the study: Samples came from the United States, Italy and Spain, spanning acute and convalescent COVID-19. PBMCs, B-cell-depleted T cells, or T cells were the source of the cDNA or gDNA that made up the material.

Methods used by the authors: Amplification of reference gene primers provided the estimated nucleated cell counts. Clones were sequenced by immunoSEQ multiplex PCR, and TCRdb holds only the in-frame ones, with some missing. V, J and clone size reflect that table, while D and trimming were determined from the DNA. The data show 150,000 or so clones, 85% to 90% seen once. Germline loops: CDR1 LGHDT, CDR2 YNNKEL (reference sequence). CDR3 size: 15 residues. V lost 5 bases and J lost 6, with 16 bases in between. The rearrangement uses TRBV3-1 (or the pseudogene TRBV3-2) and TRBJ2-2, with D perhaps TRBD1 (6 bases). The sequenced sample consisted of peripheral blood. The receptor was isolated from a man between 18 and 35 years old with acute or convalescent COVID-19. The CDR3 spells CASSTNRVLSGELFF. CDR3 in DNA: TGTGCCAGCAGCACGAACAGGGTCCTGTCCGGGGAGCTGTTTTTT.